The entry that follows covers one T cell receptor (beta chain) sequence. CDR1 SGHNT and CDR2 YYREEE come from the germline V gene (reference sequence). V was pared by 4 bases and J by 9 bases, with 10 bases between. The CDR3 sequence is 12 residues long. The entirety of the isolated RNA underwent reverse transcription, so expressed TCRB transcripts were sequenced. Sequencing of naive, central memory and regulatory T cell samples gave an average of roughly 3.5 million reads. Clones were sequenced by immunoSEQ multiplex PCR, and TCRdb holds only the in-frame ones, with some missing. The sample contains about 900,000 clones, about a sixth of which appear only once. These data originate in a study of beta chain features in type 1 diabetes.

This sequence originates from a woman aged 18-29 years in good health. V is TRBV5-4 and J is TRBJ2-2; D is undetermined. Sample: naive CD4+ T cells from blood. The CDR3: CASSGLGRELFF. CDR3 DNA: TGTGCCAGCAGCGGCCTTGGGCGGGAGCTGTTTTTT.